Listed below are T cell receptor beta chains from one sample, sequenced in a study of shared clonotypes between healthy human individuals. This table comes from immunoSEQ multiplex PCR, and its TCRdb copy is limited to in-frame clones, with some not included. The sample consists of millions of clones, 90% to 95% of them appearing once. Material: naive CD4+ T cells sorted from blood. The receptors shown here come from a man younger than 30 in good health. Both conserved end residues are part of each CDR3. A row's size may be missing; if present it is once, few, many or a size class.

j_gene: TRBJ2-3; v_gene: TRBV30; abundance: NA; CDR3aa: CAWSVLGTGGTDTQYF
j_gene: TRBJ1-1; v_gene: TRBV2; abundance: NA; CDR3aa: CASSAGYEAFF
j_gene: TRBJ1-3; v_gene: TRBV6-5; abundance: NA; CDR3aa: CASSYRDRGNTIYF
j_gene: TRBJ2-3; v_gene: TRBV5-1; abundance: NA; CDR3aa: CASSLVVAGVGDTQYF
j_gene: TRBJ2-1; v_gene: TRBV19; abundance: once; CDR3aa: CASQAREGGNEQFF
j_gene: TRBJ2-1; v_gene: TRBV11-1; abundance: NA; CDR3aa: CASSSSSYNEQFF
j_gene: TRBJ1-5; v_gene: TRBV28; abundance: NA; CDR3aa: CASRAGVQPQHF
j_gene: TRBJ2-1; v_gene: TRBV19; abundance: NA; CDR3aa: CASSIDQGVPYNEQFF
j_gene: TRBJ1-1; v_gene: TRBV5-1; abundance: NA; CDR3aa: CASSFGQYYTEAFF
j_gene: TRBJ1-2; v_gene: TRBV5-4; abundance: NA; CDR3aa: CASSLPQGAQGYTF
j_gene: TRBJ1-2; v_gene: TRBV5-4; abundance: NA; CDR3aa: CASSPGTEGSHGYTF
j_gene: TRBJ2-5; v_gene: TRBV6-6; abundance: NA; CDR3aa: CASSYSTSGSWTQYF
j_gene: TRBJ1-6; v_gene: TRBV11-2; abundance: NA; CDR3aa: CASSLAQRLGSPLHF
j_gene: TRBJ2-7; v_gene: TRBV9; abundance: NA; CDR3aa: CASSPNQGREQYF
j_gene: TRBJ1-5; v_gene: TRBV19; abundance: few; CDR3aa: CATTKRTGDSNQPQHF
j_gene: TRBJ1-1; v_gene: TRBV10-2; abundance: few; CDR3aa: CASSEGYTEAFF
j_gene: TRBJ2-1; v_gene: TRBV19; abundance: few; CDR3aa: CASSIRASGGNEQFF
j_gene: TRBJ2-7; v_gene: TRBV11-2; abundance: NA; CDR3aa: CASSLAPGLAGVNEQYF
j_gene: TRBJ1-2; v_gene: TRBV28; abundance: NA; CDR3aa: CASSVGFYGYTF
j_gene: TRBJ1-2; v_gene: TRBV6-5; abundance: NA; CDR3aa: CASSMKQGVYGYTF
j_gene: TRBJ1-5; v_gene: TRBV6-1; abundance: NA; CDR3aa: CASDTLNQPQHF
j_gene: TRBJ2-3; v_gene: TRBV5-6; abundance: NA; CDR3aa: CASSSRQGGDTQYF
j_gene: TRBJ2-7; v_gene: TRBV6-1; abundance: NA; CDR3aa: CASSEAASPYEQYF
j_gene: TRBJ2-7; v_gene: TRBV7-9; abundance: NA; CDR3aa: CASSPGSGRNEQYF
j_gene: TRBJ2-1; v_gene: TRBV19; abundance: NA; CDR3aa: CASRSRDYNEQFF
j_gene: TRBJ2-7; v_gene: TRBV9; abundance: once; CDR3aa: CASSVRAAGFYEQYF
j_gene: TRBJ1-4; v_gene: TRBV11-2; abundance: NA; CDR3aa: CASSLGGMGATNEKLFF
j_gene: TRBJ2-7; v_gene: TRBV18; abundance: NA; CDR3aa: CASSLGGPFEQYF
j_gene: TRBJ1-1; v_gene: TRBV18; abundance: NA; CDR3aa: CASSLDSNTEAFF
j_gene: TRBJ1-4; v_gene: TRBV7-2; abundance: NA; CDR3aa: CASSVDRGNNEKLFF
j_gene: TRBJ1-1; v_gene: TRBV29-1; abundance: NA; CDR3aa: CSGSGRLNTEAFF
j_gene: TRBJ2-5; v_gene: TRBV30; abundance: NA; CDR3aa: CAWSAQNPGARETQYF
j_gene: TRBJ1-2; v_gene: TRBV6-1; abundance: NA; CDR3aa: CASTWGGAGGYTF
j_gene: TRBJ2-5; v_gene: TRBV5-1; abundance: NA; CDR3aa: CASSLDWTGVQETQYF
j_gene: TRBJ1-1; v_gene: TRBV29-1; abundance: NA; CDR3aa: CSVEEGMNTEAFF
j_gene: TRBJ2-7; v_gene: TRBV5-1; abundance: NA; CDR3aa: CASSLEQGPYEQYF
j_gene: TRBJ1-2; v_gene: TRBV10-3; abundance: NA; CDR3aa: CAISESSSLGDTYGYTF
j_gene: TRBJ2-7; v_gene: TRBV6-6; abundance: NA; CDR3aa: CASSYSSGRALEQYF
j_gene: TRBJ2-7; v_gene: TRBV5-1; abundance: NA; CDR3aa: CASSLGQAVTYEQYF
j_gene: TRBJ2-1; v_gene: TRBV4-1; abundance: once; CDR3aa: CASSQALAPYNEQFF
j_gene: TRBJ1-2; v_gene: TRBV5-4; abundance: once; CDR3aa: CASSFDGTLRSGYTF
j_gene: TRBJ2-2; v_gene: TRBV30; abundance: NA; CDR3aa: CAWSSSRTSGGADGELFF
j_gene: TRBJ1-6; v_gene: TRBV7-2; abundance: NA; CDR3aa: CASSREPGSASPLHF
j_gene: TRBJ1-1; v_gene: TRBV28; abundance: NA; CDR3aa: CASSLLTGTNTEAFF
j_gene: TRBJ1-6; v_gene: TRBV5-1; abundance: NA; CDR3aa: CASSFFSAAGNSPLHF
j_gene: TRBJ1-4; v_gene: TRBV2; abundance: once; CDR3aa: CASSETDEKLFF
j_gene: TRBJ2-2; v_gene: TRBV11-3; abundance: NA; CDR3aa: CASSRQGSNTGELFF
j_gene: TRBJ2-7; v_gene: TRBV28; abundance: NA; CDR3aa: CASSGAGFQSYEQYF
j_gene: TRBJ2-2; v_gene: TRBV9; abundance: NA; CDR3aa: CASSRGGLNTGELFF
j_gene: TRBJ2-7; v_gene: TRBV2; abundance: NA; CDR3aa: CASSESVTSGGTSYEQYF
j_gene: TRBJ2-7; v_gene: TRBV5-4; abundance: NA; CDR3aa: CASSLTGQQYF
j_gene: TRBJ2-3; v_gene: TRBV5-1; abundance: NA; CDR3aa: CASSYLAGASTDTQYF
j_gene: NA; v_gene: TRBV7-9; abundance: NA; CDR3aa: CASSLAGSYEQYF
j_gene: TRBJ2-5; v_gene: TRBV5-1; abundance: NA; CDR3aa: CASSFTSQETQYF